This T cell receptor (beta chain) was observed in a study of identical twins. The study, taken as a whole, reports: Out-of-frame alpha sequences that twins shared showed excess low generation probability.

The ends were cut back, 1 base at V and 3 bases at J, with 12 bases in the middle. Germline V gene lookup returns CDR1 KGHSH and CDR2 LQKENI. CDR3 length: 16 amino acids. Each CDR3 protein is one row after TCRdb ran MiXCR on the 5' RACE reads. The data contain about 530,000 distinct CDR3 sequences, 20% to 25% of them singletons. A word on this clonotype: Antigen unknown.

These data are also associated with another study on yellow fever vaccine responses in identical twins. As that study records: Each twin's T cell response to the vaccine was reported to look partly convergent and partly personalized.

The rearrangement links TRBV18 to TRBJ2-2; TRBD1 might be the D (6 bases). The material sequenced was CD4+ T cells sorted from blood. This sequence was found in a young woman in good health. The CDR3 here is CASSPRQGFYTGELFF. The CDR3 DNA reads TGTGCCAGCTCACCACGCCAGGGGTTCTACACCGGGGAGCTGTTTTTT.